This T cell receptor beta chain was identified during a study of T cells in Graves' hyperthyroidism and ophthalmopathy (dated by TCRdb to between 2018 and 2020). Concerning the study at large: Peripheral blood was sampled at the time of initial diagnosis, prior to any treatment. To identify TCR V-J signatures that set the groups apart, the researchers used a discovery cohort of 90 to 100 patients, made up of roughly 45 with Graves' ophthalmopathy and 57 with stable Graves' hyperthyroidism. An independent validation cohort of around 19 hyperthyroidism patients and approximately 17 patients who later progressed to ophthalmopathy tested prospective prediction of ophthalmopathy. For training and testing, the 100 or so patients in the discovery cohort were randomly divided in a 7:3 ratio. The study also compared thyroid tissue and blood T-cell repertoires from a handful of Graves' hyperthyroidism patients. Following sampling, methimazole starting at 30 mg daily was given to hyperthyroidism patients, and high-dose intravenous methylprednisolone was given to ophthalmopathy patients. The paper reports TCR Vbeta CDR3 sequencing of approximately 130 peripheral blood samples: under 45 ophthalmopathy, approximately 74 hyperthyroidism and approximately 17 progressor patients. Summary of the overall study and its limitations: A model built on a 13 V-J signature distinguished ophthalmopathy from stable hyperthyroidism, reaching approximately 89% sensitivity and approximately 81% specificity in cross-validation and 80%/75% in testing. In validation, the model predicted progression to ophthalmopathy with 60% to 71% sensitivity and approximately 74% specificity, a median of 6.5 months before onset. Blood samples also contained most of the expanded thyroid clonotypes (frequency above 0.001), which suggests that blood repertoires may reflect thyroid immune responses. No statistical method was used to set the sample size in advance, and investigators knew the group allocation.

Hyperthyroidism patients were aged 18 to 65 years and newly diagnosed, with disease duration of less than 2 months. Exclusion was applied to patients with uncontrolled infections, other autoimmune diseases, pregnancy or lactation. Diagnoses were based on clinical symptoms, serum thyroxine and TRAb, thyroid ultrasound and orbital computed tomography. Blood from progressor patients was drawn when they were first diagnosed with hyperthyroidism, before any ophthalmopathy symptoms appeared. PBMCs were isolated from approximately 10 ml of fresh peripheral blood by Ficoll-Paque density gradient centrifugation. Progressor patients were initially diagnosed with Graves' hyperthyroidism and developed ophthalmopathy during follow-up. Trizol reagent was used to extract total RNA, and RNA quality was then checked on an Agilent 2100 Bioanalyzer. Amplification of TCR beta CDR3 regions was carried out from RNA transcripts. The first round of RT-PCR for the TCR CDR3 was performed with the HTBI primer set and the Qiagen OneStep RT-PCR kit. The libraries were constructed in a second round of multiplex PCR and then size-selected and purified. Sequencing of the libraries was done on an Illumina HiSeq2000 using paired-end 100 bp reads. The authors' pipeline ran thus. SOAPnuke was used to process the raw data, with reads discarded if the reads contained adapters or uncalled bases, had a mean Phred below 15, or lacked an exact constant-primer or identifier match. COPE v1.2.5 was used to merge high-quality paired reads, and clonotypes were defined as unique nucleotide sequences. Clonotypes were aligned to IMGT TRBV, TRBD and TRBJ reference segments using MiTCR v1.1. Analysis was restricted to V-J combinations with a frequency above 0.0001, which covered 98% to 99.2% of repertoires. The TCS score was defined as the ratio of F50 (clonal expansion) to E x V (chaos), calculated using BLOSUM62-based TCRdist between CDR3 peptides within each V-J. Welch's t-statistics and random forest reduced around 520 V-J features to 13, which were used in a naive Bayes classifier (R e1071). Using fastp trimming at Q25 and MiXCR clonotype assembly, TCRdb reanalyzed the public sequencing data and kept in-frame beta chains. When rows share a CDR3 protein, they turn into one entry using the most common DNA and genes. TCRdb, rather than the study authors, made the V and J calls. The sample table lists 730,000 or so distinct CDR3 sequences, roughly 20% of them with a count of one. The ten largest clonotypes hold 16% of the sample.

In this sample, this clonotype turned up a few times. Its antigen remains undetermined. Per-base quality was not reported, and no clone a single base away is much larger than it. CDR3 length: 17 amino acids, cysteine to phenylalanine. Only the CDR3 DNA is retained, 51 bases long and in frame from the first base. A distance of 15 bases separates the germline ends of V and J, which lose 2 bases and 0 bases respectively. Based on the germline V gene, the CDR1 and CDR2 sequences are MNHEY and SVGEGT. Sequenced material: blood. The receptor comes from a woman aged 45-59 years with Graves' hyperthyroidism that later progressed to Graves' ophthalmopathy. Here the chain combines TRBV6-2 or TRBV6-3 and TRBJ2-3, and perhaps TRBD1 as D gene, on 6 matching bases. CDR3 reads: CASSYGIRTDSTDTQYF. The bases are TGTGCCAGCAGTTACGGGATACGGACAGACAGCACAGATACGCAGTATTTT.